This T cell receptor beta chain was identified during a study of T cell repertoires in cytomegalovirus infection. In the study overall: CMV infection plus the matching HLA type was flagged by public TCR beta signatures. General study points: Dominating the ex vivo response were TCR beta clonotypes that were CMV-specific and HLA-C-restricted.

A note on this clonotype: Its target is unknown.

CDR3 size: 12 residues. The V gene's germline CDR1 is SEHNR and CDR2 FQNEAQ (reference sequence). V dropped 3 bases and J dropped 4 bases, with 5 bases sitting between them. One entry per CDR3 protein, called by TCRdb with MiXCR from the reads. The profile shows around 230,000 distinct CDR3 sequences, approximately 38% of them singletons. This clonotype was obtained from a human donor in good health (CMV status not recorded). Some clones in this sample may be carry-over from other donors' samples. The chain combines TRBV7-9 with TRBJ2-3; D not resolved. The source material was CD8+ T cells from cultured PBMCs, sampled from culture after CMV antigen stimulation. CDR3 loop: CASSFSADTQYF. As DNA, the CDR3 is TGTGCCAGCAGCTTTTCCGCAGATACGCAGTATTTT. Together with reference TRBV7-9 and TRBJ2-3, the CDR3 gives the full variable domain: DTGVSQNPRHKITKRGQNVTFRCDPISEHNRLYWYRQTLGQGPEFLTYFQNEAQLEKSRLLSDRFSAERPKGSFSTLEIQRTEQGDSAMYLCASSFSADTQYFGPGTRLTVL.